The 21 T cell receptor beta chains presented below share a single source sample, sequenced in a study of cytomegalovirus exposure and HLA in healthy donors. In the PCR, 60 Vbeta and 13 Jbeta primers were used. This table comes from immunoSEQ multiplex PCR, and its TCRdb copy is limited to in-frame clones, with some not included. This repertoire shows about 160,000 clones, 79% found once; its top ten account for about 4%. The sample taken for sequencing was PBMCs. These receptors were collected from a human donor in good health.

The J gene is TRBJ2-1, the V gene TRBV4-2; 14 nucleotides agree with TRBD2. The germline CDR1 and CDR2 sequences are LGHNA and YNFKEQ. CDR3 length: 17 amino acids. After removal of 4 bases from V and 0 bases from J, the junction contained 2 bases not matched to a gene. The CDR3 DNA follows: TGTGCCAGCAGCCTCGGGACTAGCGGGAGCTCCTACAATGAGCAGTTCTTC. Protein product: CASSLGTSGSSYNEQFF.

The CDR3 is CASSVNRGGNYGYTF. Here the CDR3 DNA reads TGTGCCAGCAGTGTTAACAGGGGCGGTAACTATGGCTACACCTTC. This sequence joins TRBV6-4 and TRBJ1-2; 7 bases match TRBD1. Germline values: CDR1 MRHNA, CDR2 SNTAGT. After removal of 4 bases from V and 1 base from J, the junction contained 6 bases not matched to a gene. The CDR3 contains 15 residues.

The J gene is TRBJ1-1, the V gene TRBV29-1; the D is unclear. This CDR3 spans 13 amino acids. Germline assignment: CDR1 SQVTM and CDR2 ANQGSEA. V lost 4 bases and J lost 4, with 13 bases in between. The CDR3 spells CSVGNGARTEAFF. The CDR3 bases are TGCAGCGTTGGGAACGGAGCCCGCACTGAAGCTTTCTTT.

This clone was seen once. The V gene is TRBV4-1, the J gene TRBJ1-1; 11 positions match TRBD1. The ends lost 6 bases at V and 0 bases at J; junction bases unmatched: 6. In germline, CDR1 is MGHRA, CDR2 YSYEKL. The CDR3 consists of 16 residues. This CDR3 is CASRDGTGGMNTEAFF. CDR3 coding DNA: TGCGCCAGCAGGGACGGGACAGGGGGGATGAACACTGAAGCTTTCTTT.

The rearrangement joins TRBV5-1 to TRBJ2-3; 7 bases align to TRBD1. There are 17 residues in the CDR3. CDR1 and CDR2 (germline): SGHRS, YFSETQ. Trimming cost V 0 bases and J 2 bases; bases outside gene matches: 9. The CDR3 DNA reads TGCGCCAGCAGCTTGGAACCAACCGGGACAGACACAGATACGCAGTATTTT. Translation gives CASSLEPTGTDTDTQYF.

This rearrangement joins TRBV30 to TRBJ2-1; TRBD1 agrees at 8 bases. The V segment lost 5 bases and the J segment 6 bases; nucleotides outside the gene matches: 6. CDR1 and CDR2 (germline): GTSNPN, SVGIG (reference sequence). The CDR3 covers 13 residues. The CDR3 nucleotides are TGTGCCTGGGGACAGGGTGTTGTCAATGAGCAGTTCTTC. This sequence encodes CAWGQGVVNEQFF. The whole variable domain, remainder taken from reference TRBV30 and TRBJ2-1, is SQTIHQWPATLVQPVGSPLSLECTVEGTSNPNLYWYRQAAGRGLQLLFYSVGIGQISSEVPQNLSASRPQDRQFILSSKKLLLSDSGFYLCAWGQGVVNEQFFGPGTRLTVL.

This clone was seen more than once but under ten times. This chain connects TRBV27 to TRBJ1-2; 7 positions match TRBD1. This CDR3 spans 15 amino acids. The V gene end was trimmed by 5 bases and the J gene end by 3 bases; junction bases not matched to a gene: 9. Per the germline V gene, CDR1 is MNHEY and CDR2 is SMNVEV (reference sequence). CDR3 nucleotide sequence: TGTGCCAGCAGTGGGGACAGCCGATCTTACTATGGCTACACCTTC. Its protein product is CASSGDSRSYYGYTF.

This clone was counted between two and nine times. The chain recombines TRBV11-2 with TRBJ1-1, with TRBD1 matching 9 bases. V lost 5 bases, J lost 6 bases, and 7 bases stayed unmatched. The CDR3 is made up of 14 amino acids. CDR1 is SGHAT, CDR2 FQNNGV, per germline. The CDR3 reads CASSNGTGRAEAFF. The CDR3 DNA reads TGTGCCAGCAGCAACGGGACAGGGAGAGCTGAAGCTTTCTTT.

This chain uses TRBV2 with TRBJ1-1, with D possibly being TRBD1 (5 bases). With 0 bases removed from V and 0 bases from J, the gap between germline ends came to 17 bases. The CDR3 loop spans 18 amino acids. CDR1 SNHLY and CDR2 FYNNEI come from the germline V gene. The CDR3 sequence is CASSEALGGAWLNTEAFF. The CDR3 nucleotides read TGTGCCAGCAGTGAAGCGCTTGGAGGGGCATGGCTGAACACTGAAGCTTTCTTT.

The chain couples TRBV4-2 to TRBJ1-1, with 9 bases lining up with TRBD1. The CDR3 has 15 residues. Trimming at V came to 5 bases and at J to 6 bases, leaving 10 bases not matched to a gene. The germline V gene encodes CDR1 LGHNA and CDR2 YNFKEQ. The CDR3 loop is CASSDLQGAGAEAFF. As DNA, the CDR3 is TGTGCCAGCAGCGATCTACAGGGGGCAGGCGCTGAAGCTTTCTTT.

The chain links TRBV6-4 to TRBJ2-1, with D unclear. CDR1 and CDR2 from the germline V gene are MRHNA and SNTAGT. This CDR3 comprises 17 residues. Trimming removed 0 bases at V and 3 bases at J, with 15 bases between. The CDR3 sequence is CASSDSNSPMGYNEQFF. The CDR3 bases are TGTGCCAGCAGTGACTCGAATAGCCCGATGGGCTACAATGAGCAGTTCTTC.

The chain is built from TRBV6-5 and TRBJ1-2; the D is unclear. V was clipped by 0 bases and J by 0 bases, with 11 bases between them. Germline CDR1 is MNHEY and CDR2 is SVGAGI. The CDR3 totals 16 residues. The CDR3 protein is CASSYSETSPNYGYTF. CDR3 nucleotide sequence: TGTGCCAGCAGTTACTCGGAGACCAGCCCTAACTATGGCTACACCTTC.

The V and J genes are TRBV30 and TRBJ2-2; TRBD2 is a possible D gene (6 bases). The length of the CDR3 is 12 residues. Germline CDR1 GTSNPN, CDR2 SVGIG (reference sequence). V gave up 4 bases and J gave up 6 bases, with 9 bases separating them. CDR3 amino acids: CAWTSVSGELFF. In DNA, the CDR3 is TGTGCCTGGACTAGCGTTTCCGGGGAGCTGTTTTTT.

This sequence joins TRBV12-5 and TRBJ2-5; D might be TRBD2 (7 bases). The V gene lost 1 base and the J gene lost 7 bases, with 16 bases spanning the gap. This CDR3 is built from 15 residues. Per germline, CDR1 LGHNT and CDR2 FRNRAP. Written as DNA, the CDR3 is TGTGCTAGTGGTTTGGGGACAGCGGGACTCGGGACCCAGTACTTC. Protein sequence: CASGLGTAGLGTQYF.

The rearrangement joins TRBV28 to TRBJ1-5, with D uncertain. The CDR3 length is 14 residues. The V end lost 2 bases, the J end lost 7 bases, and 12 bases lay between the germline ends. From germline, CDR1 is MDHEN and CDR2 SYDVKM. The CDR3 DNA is TGTGCCAGCAGTTTAGGGTCAGGCGGGCAGCCCCAGCATTTT. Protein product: CASSLGSGGQPQHF.

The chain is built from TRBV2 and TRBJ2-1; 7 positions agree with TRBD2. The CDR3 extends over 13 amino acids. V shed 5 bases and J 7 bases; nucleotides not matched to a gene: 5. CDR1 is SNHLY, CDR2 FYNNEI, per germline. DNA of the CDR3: TGTGCCAGCAGTTCCTTCGGGGGGAATGAGCAGTTCTTC. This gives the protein CASSSFGGNEQFF.

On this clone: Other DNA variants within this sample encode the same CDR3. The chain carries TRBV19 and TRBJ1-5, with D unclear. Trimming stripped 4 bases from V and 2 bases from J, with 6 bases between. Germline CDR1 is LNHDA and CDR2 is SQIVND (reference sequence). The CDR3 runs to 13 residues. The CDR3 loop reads CASSTQGNQPQHF. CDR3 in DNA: TGTGCCAGTAGTACCCAGGGCAATCAGCCCCAGCATTTT.

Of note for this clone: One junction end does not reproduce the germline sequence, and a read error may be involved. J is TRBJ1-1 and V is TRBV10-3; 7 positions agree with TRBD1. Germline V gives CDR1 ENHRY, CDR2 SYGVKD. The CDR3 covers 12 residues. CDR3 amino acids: CAISESGAGGVF. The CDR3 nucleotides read TGTGCCATCAGTGAGAGTGGGGCAGGGGGAGTCTTT.

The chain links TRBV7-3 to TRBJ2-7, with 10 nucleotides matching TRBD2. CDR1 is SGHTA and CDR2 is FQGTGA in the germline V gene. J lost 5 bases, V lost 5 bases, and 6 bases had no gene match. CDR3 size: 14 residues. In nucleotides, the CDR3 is TGTGCCAGCAGCGCGAGCGGGAGGGCCCACGAGCAGTACTTC. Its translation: CASSASGRAHEQYF.

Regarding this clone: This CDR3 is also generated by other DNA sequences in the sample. The CDR3 region is CASSPVPGSQPQHF. The CDR3 DNA is TGTGCCAGCTCACCAGTGCCCGGGAGCCAGCCCCAGCATTTT. The gene calls are TRBV18 and TRBJ1-5; unclear D gene. The ends were cut back, 2 bases at V and 7 bases at J, with 12 bases in the middle. The CDR3 extends over 14 amino acids. Germline CDR1 reads KGHSH; CDR2 reads LQKENI.

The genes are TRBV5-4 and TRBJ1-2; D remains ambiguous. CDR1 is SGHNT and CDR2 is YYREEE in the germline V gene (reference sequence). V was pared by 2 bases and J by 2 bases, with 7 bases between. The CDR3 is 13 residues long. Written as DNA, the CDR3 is TGTGCCAGCAGCTTTCAAGCCAACTATGGCTACACCTTC. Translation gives CASSFQANYGYTF.